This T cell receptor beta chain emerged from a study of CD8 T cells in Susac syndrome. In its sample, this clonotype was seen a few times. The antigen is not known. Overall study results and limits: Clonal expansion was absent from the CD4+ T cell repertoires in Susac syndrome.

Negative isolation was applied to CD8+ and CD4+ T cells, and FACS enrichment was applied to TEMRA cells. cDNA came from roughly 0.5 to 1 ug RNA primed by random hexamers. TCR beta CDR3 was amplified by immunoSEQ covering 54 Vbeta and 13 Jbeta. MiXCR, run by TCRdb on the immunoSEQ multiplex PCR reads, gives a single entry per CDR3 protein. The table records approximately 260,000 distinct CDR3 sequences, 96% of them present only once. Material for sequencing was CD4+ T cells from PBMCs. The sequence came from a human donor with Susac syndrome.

The CDR3 reads CASSRAGGEETQYF. The DNA of the CDR3 is TGTGCCAGCAGTCGAGCGGGAGGGGAAGAGACCCAGTACTTC. The rearrangement joins TRBV6-2 or TRBV6-3 to TRBJ2-5; 10 nucleotides line up with TRBD2. The V and J ends lost 5 bases and 3 bases, in that order; junction bases with no gene match: 3. Looked up from germline, CDR1 is MNHEY and CDR2 is SVGEGT. The CDR3 contains 14 residues.